One TCR beta chain is described in this entry. Its matching antigen is unknown. Trimming removed 2 bases from V and 13 bases from J, with 9 bases in between. CDR3 length: 11 residues. In germline, CDR1 is SGHTA, CDR2 FQGTGA. Patients were excluded for uncontrolled infection, other autoimmune disease, pregnancy or lactation. The PBMCs were taken from around 10 ml of fresh peripheral blood. This sample was included in a study of T cells in Graves' hyperthyroidism and ophthalmopathy. Study-wide results and caveats: Among thyroid clonotypes expanded above 0.001, most also appeared in blood. The model predicted ophthalmopathy a median around six months before onset.

RNA transcripts served as the template for amplifying TCR beta CDR3 regions. First-round RT-PCR of the TCR CDR3 relied on the HTBI primer set. One entry per CDR3 protein results from TCRdb running MiXCR on the multiplex PCR reads. The sample records about 560,000 distinct CDR3 sequences, over 15% being singletons. This receptor was obtained from a woman between 18 and 30 years old with Graves' hyperthyroidism. This chain uses TRBV7-3 with TRBJ2-1; TRBD2 might be the D (5 bases). The sample comprised blood. DNA for the CDR3: TGTGCCAGCAGCTTAGGCGGGTTACAGTTCTTC. The encoded protein is CASSLGGLQFF.